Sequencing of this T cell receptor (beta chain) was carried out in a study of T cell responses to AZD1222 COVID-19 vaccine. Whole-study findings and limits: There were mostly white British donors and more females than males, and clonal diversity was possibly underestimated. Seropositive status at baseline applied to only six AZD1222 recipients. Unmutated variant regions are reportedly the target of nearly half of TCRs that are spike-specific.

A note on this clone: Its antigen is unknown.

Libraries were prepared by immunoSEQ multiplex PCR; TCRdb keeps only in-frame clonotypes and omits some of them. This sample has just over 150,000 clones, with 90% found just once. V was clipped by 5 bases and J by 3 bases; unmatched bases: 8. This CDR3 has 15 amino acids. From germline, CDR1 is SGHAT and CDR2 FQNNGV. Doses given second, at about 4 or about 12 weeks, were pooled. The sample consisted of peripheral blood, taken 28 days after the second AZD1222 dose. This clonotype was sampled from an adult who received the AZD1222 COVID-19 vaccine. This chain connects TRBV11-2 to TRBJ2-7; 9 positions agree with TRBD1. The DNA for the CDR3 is TGTGCCAGCAGCCAGGGACAGGGACGAGGCTACGAGCAGTACTTC. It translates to CASSQGQGRGYEQYF.